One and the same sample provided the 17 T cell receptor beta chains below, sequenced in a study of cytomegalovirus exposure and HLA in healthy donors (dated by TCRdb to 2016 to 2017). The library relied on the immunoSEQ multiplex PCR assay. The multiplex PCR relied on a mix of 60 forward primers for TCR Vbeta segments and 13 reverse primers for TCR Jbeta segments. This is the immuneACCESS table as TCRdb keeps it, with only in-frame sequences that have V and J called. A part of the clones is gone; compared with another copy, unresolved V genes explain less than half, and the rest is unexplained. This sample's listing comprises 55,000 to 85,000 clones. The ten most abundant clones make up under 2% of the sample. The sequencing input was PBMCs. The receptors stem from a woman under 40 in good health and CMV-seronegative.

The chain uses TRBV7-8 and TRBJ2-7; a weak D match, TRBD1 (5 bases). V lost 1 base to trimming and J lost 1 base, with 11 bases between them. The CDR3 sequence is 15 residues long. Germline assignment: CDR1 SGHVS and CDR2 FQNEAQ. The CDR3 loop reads CASSLGQSPSYEQYF. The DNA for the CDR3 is TGTGCCAGCAGCTTAGGACAGTCCCCTTCCTACGAGCAGTACTTC.

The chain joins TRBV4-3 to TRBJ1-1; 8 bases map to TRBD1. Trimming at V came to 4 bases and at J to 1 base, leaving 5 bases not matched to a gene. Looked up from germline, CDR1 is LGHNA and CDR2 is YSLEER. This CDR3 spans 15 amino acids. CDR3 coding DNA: TGCGCCAGCAGCCTCGGACAGGGAGCGAACACTGAAGCTTTCTTT. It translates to CASSLGQGANTEAFF.

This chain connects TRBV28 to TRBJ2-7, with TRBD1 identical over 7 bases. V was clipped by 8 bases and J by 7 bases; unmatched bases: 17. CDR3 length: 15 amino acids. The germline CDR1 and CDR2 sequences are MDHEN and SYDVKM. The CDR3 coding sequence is TGTGCCAGCTTCTCCCAAGGGCGGGCAGGGGGAGAGCAGTACTTC. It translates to CASFSQGRAGGEQYF.

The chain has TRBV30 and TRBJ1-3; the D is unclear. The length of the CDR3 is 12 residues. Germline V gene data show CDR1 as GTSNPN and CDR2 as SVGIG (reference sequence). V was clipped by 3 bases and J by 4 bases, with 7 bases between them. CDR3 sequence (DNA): TGTGCCTGGAGCGCAACAGGAAACACCATATATTTT. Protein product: CAWSATGNTIYF.

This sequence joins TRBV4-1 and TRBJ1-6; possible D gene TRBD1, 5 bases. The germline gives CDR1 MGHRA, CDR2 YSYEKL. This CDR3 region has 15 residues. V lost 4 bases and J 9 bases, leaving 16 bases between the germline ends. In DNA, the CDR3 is TGCGCCAGCAGCCTTGACCAGGGAGGAAGTTCACCCCTCCACTTT. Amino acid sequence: CASSLDQGGSSPLHF.

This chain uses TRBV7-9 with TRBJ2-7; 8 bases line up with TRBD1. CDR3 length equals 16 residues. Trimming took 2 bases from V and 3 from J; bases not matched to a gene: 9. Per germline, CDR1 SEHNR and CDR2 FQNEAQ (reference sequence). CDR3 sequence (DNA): TGTGCCAGCAGCTTAACAGTGGGACAGGCGGTCTACGAGCAGTACTTC. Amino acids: CASSLTVGQAVYEQYF.

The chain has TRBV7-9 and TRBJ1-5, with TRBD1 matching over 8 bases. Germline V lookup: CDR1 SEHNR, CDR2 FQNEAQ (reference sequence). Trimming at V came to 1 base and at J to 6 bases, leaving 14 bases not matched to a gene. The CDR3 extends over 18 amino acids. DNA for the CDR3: TGTGCCAGCAGCTTAGTTAAGGGGGGACAGGCGGGGGCTCAGCCCCAGCATTTT. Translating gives CASSLVKGGQAGAQPQHF.

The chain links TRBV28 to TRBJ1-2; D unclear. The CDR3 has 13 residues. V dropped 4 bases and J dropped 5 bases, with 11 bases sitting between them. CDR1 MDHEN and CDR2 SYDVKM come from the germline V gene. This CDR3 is CASSSGQVYGYTF. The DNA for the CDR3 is TGTGCCAGCAGTTCAGGTCAGGTATATGGCTACACCTTC.

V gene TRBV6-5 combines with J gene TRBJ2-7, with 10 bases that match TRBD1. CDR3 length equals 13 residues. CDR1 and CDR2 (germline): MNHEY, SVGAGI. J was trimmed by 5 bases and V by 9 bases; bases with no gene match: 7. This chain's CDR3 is CASRGTGANEQYF. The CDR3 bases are TGTGCCAGTAGGGGGACAGGGGCCAACGAGCAGTACTTC.

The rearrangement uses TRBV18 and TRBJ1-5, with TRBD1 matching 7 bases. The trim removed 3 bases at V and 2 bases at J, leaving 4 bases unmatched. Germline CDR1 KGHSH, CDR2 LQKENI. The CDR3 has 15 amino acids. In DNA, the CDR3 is TGTGCCAGCTCACCCACAGGGGATGGCAATCAGCCCCAGCATTTT. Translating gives CASSPTGDGNQPQHF.

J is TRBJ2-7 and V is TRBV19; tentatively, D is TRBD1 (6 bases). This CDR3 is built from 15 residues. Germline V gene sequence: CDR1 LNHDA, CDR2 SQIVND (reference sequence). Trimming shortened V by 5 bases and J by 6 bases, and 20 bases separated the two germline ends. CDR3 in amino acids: CASSHLSAGVAEQYF. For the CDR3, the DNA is TGTGCCAGTAGTCACCTATCGGCAGGGGTTGCCGAGCAGTACTTC.

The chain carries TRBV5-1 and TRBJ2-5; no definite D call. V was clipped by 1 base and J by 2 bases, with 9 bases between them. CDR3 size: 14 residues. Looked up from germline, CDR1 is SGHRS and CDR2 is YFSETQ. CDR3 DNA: TGCGCCAGCAGCTTGTCGGCGGTACAAGAGACCCAGTACTTC. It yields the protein CASSLSAVQETQYF.

The CDR3 DNA sequence: TGTGCCATCAAGGGACAGGGGCCCTACGAGCAGTACTTC. It yields the protein CAIKGQGPYEQYF. The chain recombines TRBV10-3 with TRBJ2-7; 10 bases line up with TRBD1. V lost 7 bases and J lost 2; bases outside the gene matches: 2. CDR1 ENHRY and CDR2 SYGVKD come from the germline V gene. CDR3 length: 13 residues.

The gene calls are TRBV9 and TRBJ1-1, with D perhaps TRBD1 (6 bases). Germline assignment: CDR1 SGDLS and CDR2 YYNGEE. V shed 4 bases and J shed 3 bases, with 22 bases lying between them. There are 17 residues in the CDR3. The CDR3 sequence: CASSPAGAPGRDTEAFF. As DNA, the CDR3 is TGTGCCAGCAGCCCAGCAGGGGCCCCCGGTCGAGACACTGAAGCTTTCTTT.

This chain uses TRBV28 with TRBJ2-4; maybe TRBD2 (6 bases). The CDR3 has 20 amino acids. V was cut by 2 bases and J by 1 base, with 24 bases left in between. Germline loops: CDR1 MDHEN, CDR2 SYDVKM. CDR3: CASSLRPGSKSGSAKNIQYF. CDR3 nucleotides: TGTGCCAGCAGTTTACGCCCGGGTTCCAAGAGCGGGTCGGCCAAAAACATTCAGTACTTC.

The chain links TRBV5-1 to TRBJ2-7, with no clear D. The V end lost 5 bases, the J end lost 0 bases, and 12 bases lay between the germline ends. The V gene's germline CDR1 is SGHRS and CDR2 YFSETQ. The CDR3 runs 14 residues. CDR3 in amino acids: CASRIQSSSYEQYF. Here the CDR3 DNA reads TGCGCCAGCAGGATACAGAGTTCCTCCTACGAGCAGTACTTC.

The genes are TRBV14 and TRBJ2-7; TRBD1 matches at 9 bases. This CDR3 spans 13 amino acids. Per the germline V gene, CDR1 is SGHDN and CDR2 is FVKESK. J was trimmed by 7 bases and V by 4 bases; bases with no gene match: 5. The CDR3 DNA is TGTGCCAGCAGCCCCGGGACAGGGAGGGAGCAGTACTTC. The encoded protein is CASSPGTGREQYF.